This TCR beta chain was sequenced during a study of CD8 T cells in ankylosing spondylitis. Regarding this clonotype: Its antigen is currently unknown.

The length of the CDR3 is 12 residues. Trimming shortened V by 4 bases and J by 4 bases, and 7 bases separated the two germline ends. Germline lookup yields CDR1 SGHAT and CDR2 FQNNGV. Libraries of TCR beta came from quantitative 5'-RACE with molecular barcodes. MiXCR, applied by TCRdb to the 5' RACE reads, yields one record per CDR3 protein. The sample records over 75,000 distinct CDR3 sequences, 8.8% being singletons. Findings of the study overall: In ankylosing spondylitis patients, matched synovial fluid reportedly showed significant enrichment of disease-linked clones. A motif in TCR beta, a set of 8 or 9 highly homologous variants, appeared characteristic of ankylosing spondylitis blood. A CD8+ phenotype characterized the disease-linked clones, which were relatively rare in peripheral blood.

Sequencing was carried out using blood, either unsorted or a sorted T cell fraction (not recorded which). This receptor was taken from a male donor with ankylosing spondylitis or in good health (not recorded which). The chain joins TRBV11-2 to TRBJ1-2, with D maybe TRBD1 (5 bases). Here the CDR3 DNA reads TGTGCCAGCAGCTGGGGGACCTATGGCTACACCTTC. It yields the protein CASSWGTYGYTF.